Described below is a single T cell receptor beta chain sequence and its context. Its antigen is still unknown. No quality values exist for individual bases; no much larger clone is one base distant. This sample is part of a study of vaccination effects on CD4 cells after COVID-19 (dated 2022 in TCRdb). Background for the entire study: Two doses of either the BNT162b2 or the mRNA-1273 mRNA SARS-CoV-2 vaccine were administered to participants. SARS-CoV-2 spike-specific CD4+ TCR repertoires were compared before and after mRNA vaccination in COVID-19 convalescent patients and in infection-naive vaccine recipients. A total of 10 COVID-19 convalescent patients and a few SARS-CoV-2-naive healthy vaccine recipients were included in the full study. Cultures from other donors in the study were sequenced with the Oncomine TCR Beta short-read assay on an Illumina iSeq 100. On the study overall, not on this receptor specifically: Limitations of the study were the small number of convalescent patients and the absence of early post-infection timepoints. In healthy vaccine recipients, vaccine-induced clones were almost all SARS-CoV-2 mono-reactive, with only 1 of 255 cross-reactive with common cold coronaviruses. Marked clonal contraction was observed in both infection-induced and vaccine-induced clones at late post-vaccination timepoints, consistent with waning T cell responses.

In the ViraFEST assay, PBMC were stimulated with viral peptide pools, and antigen-specific CD4+ T cell clonotypes were then identified by expansion using TCR sequencing. After 10 to 11 days of culture, CD4+ T cells were isolated with the EasySep CD4+ T cell isolation kit. None of the healthy vaccine recipients had a prior SARS-CoV-2 infection, which was confirmed by nucleocapsid antibody tests that came back negative both before and after vaccination. Approximately 2 million PBMC per well were cultured in IMDM with about 5.1% human AB serum, 9 to 10 IU/ml IL-2 and gentamicin, plus 10 ug/ml peptides. Half of the culture medium was replaced with fresh IL-2-containing medium on days 3 and 7. Unless noted otherwise, every peptide stimulation condition was cultured in triplicate wells. Using Ficoll-Paque Plus gradient centrifugation, PBMC were separated from whole blood and then either used fresh or cryopreserved at -140C. The spike proteins of SARS-CoV-2 and of the common cold coronaviruses HCoV-NL63, HCoV-OC43 and HCoV-229E were spanned by overlapping peptide pools. The QIAamp micro DNA kit was used to extract genomic DNA from the cultured CD4+ T cells.

CDR1 LNHNV and CDR2 YYDKDF were looked up in the germline V gene (reference sequence). V is shortened by 0 bases, J by 3 bases, and the region joining them spans 9 bases. Including cysteine and valine, the CDR3 has 14 amino acids. The kept DNA is CDR3 alone, 42 bases in frame from the first base. Library generation was performed with the immunoSEQ multiplex PCR assay. DNA from the cultured and isolated CD4+ T cells underwent TCR beta CDR3 sequencing. In the paper's pipeline: Non-productive TCR sequences were discarded, and reads were trimmed to the CDR3 region, with only CDR3s of 7 or more amino acids retained. The MANAFEST web app was used to pick out antigen-specific clonotypes by comparing their expansion in peptide wells with that in reference cultures. To be called positive, a clone needed expansion at FDR<0.05 compared with the reference and with all other wells, an odds ratio greater than 5, and a frequency greater than 0.1% in two replicate wells. A clonotype was defined as cross-reactive if the clonotype was significantly expanded both in SARS-CoV-2 spike wells and in at least one common cold coronavirus spike condition. Using the stringdist R package, CDR3 similarity was measured by Levenshtein distance, and unrooted trees were constructed with ape in R 3.6.1. TCRdb holds this immuneACCESS table with in-frame rearrangements only. Some clones are missing; in checked studies, unresolved V genes explain under half, and the rest has no known cause. V, J and clone size are taken as reported in that table, and D and trimming were inferred from the DNA itself. The sample includes about 65,000 clones, with 60% to 80% observed a single time. 2.5% to 3% of the sample comes from the top ten.

The sequencing used CD4+ T cells from PBMCs cultured with HCoV-NL63 spike peptides, collected before COVID-19 vaccination. Sample cell subset or site, as interpreted from the label and publication: HCoV-NL63 spike overlapping peptide pool stimulation. The chain uses TRBV15 and TRBJ2-7, with TRBD1 perhaps the D gene, on 6 matching bases. This TCR was recovered from a human donor who received a COVID-19 vaccine. The DNA reads TGTGCCACCAGCAGAGAACAGGGAAACTACGAGCAGTACGTC. It is translated as CATSREQGNYEQYV.